This TCR beta chain was observed in a study of T cells in localized non-small cell lung cancer. Here immunoSEQ multiplex PCR was the method, and the copy in TCRdb shows in-frame clones only, minus some. The table lists roughly 13,000 clones, over 65% of them singletons. Broader study findings: Because researchers sequenced only one region of the tumor, heterogeneity is still possible. The appearance of a median approximately 60 of the top 100 tumor clones was seen in adjacent lung. With higher T cell density in blood came longer overall survival. Adjacent uninvolved lung tissue had the highest T cell clonality, exceeding tumor.

This clone was picked up one time. The antigen is unknown. This CDR3 has 17 amino acids. From germline, CDR1 is SGHNT and CDR2 YYREEE (reference sequence). Unmatched junction bases numbered 17, after V lost 4 bases and J lost 9 bases. The receptor comes from a male donor older than 55 with stage I squamous cell lung carcinoma. This sample comprised peripheral blood, obtained before any cancer treatment. The rearrangement links TRBV5-4 to TRBJ2-3; the match to TRBD2 covers 10 bases. CDR3 protein: CASSPGKGAGGWETQYF. The CDR3 DNA is TGTGCCAGCAGCCCTGGAAAAGGAGCGGGAGGGTGGGAGACGCAGTATTTT.